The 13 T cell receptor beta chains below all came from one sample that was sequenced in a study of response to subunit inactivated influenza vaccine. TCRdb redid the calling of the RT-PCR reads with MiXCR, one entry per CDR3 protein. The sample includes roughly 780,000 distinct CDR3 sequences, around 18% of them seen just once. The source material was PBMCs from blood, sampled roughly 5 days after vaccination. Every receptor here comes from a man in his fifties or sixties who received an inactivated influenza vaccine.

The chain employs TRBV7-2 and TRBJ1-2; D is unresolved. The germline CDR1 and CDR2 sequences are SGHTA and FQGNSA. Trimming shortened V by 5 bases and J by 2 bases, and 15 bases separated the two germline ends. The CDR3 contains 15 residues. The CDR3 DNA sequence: TGTGCCAGCAGCCTTCCTCCCGCCAGAAACTATGGCTACACCTTC. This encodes CASSLPPARNYGYTF.

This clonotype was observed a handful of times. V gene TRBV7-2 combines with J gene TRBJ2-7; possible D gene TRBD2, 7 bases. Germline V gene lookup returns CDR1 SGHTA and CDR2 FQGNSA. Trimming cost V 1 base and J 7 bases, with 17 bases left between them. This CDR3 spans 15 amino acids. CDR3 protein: CASSLVLGGAREQYF. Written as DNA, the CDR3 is TGTGCCAGCAGCTTAGTGCTGGGGGGGGCCCGTGAGCAGTACTTC.

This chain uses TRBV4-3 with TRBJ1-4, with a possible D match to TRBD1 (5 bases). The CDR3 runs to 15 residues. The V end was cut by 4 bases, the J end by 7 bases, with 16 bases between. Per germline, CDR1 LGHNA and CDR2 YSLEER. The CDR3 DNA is TGCGCCAGCAGCCCGGGCGTGTGGAGGGGTGAAAAACTGTTTTTT. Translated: CASSPGVWRGEKLFF.

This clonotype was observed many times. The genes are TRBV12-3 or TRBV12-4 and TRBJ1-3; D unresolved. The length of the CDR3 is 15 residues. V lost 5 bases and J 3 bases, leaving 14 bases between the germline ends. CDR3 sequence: CASSTSLTSGNTIYF. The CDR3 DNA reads TGTGCCAGCAGTACCTCCTTGACGAGTGGAAACACCATATATTTT.

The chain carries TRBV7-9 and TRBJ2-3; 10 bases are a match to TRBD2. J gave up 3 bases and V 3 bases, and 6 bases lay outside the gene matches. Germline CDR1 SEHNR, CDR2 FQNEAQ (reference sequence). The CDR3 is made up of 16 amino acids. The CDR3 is CASSFIGLAATDTQYF. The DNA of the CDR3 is TGTGCCAGCAGCTTTATCGGACTAGCGGCGACAGATACGCAGTATTTT.

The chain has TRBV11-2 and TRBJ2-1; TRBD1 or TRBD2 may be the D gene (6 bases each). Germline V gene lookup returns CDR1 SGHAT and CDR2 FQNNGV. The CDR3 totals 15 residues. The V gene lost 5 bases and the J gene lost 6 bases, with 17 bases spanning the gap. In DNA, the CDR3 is TGTGCCAGCAGCCTCCCTGGGGGGCGGACCAATGAGCAGTTCTTC. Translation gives CASSLPGGRTNEQFF. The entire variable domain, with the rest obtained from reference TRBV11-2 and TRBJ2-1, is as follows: EAGVAQSPRYKIIEKRQSVAFWCNPISGHATLYWYQQILGQGPKLLIQFQNNGVVDDSQLPKDRFSAERLKGVDSTLKIQPAKLEDSAVYLCASSLPGGRTNEQFFGPGTRLTVL.

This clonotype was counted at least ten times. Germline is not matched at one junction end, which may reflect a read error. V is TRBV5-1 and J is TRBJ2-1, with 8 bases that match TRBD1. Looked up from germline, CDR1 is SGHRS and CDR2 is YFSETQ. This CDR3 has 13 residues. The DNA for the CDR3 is TGTGCCAGCAGTTTAACAGGGGGGAATGAGCAGTTCTTC. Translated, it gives CASSLTGGNEQFF.

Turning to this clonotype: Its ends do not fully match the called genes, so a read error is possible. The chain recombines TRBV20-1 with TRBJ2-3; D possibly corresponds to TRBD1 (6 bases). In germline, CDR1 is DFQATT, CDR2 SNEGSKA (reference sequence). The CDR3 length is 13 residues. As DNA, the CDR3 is TGCAGTGCTCCGGACAGTCGCACAGATCCGCAGTATTTT. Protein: CSAPDSRTDPQYF.

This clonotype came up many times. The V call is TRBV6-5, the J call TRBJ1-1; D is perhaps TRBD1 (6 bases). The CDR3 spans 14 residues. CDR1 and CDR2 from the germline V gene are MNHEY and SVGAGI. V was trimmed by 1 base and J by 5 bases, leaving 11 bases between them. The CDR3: CASSYFMTGTEAFF. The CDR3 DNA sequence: TGTGCCAGCAGTTACTTTATGACAGGTACTGAAGCTTTCTTT.

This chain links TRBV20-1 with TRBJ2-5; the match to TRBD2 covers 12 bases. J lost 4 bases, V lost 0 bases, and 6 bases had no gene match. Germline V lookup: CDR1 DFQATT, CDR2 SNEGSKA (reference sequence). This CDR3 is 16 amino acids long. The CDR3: CSAREPSGRVVETQYF. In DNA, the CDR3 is TGCAGTGCTAGAGAGCCTAGCGGGAGGGTTGTAGAGACCCAGTACTTC.

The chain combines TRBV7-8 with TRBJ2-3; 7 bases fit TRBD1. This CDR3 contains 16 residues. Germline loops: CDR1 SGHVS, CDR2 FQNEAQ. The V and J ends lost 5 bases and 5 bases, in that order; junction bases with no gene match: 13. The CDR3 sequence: CASSLRTGGIQDTQYF. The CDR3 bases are TGTGCCAGCAGCCTCCGGACAGGCGGAATACAAGATACGCAGTATTTT.

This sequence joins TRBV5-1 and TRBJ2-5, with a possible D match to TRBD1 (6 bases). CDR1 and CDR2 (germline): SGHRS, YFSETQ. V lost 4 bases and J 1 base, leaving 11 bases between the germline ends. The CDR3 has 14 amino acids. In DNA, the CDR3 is TGCGCCAGCAGCACACAGGGAATCCAAGAGACCCAGTACTTC. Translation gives CASSTQGIQETQYF.

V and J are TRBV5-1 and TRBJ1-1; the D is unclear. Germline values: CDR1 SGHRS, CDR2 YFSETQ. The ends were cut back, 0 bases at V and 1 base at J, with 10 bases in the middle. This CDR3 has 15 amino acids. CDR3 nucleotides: TGCGCCAGCAGCTTGGTTCGGGGAGCGAACACTGAAGCTTTCTTT. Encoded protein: CASSLVRGANTEAFF.